The present T cell receptor (beta chain) was sequenced within a study of OX40 agonist ivuxolimab in advanced cancers. Study details: Patients achieving partial responses numbered three: one hepatocellular carcinoma case and two cutaneous melanoma cases.

CDR1 and CDR2 from the germline V gene are SGHRS and YFSETQ. This CDR3 region has 16 residues. V was cut by 3 bases and J by 2 bases, with 16 bases left in between. Findings and limits, study-wide: The study did not work out the antigen specificity of the expanded peripheral T cells. There were, on average, more expanded clones in CD8+ T cells than in CD4+.

Method: immunoSEQ multiplex PCR; TCRdb's copy keeps in-frame clones and lacks some. This table has tens of thousands of clones, approximately 71% appearing once. Points on this clone: The antigen remains undetermined.

This chain connects TRBV5-1 to TRBJ2-3, with D tentatively TRBD2 (6 bases). This TCR was sampled from an adult with an advanced solid tumor such as melanoma, head and neck, liver or kidney cancer. Sequences were derived from CD4+ or CD8+ T cells sorted from blood, sampled in a trial of the OX40 agonist ivuxolimab. CDR3 region: CASSYLARGYTDTQYF. The CDR3 region has the DNA TGCGCCAGCAGCTACCTAGCGAGAGGCTACACAGATACGCAGTATTTT.